The rows below give T cell receptor beta chains drawn from one sample of a study of cytomegalovirus exposure and HLA in healthy donors. Clones were read by immunoSEQ multiplex PCR, and TCRdb kept only the in-frame ones, dropping some. The data contain under 300,000 clones, 80% to 85% of them singletons. The material sequenced was PBMCs. The origin of the receptors is an older woman in good health and CMV-seropositive. CDR3s include the opening cysteine and the closing phenylalanine or tryptophan. A D gene is named only where the DNA matches it firmly. Size tells how often a clone was seen (once, few, many) or the class of an expanded clone, and some rows leave it out.

v_gene: TRBV5-1
d_gene: .
abundance: .
j_gene: TRBJ2-5
CDR3nt: TGCGCCAGCAGCTCCGCGGGGTCGTACCAAGAGACCCAGTACTTC
CDR3aa: CASSSAGSYQETQYF

v_gene: TRBV4-1
d_gene: TRBD1
abundance: .
j_gene: TRBJ2-1
CDR3nt: TGCGCCAGCAGCCAGCCGGGACAGGGTAGAGAGCAGTTCTTC
CDR3aa: CASSQPGQGREQFF

v_gene: TRBV4-1
d_gene: .
abundance: .
j_gene: TRBJ1-2
CDR3nt: TGCGCCAGCAGCCAAGAGGCAGTTTCACTGGGGGGTGGCTACACCTTC
CDR3aa: CASSQEAVSLGGGYTF

v_gene: TRBV9
d_gene: .
abundance: .
j_gene: TRBJ2-7
CDR3nt: TGTGCCAGCAGCGTAGGGATTACAGACTACGAGCAGTACTTC
CDR3aa: CASSVGITDYEQYF

v_gene: TRBV9
d_gene: TRBD2
abundance: once
j_gene: TRBJ2-3
CDR3nt: TGTGCCAGCAGCCCATTAGCGGGATTCACAGATACGCAGTATTTT
CDR3aa: CASSPLAGFTDTQYF

v_gene: TRBV9
d_gene: TRBD1
abundance: .
j_gene: TRBJ1-5
CDR3nt: TGTGCCAGCAGCGAAGGGACAGGGGGGGGTCAGCCCCAGCATTTT
CDR3aa: CASSEGTGGGQPQHF

v_gene: TRBV6-5
d_gene: TRBD2
abundance: .
j_gene: TRBJ2-7
CDR3nt: TGTGCCAGCAGTTACTCGTCCGGGAGGGCCGATTACGAGCAGTACTTC
CDR3aa: CASSYSSGRADYEQYF

v_gene: TRBV5-1
d_gene: TRBD1
abundance: .
j_gene: TRBJ1-2
CDR3nt: TGCGCCAGCAGCTTGTACCCCGAGGGGGCTAATGGCTACACCTTC
CDR3aa: CASSLYPEGANGYTF

v_gene: TRBV29-1
d_gene: .
abundance: .
j_gene: TRBJ1-2
CDR3nt: TGCAGCGTTGATGGGTGGGGACTGAAGAACTATGGCTACACCTTC
CDR3aa: CSVDGWGLKNYGYTF

v_gene: TRBV7-9
d_gene: .
abundance: .
j_gene: TRBJ1-1
CDR3nt: TGTGCCAGCACCACATTGAGGGTGAACACTGAAGCTTTCTTT
CDR3aa: CASTTLRVNTEAFF

v_gene: TRBV7-9
d_gene: TRBD1
abundance: few
j_gene: TRBJ1-2
CDR3nt: TGTTCCAGCAGCCCAAGACAGGGTTACTATGGCTACACCTTC
CDR3aa: CSSSPRQGYYGYTF

v_gene: TRBV2
d_gene: .
abundance: .
j_gene: TRBJ1-1
CDR3nt: TGTGCCAGCAGATCGCAGGGAAAAACTGAAGCTTTCTTT
CDR3aa: CASRSQGKTEAFF

v_gene: TRBV10-3
d_gene: TRBD1
abundance: .
j_gene: TRBJ2-2
CDR3nt: TGTGCCATCAGCCACCGGGACAGGGGGCGGGAGCTGTTTTTT
CDR3aa: CAISHRDRGRELFF

v_gene: TRBV5-1
d_gene: TRBD1
abundance: few
j_gene: TRBJ1-5
CDR3nt: TGCGCCAGCAGCTTGGCTGGCGACAGGGGCCAGCCCCAGCATTTT
CDR3aa: CASSLAGDRGQPQHF

v_gene: TRBV7-3
d_gene: TRBD1
abundance: .
j_gene: TRBJ1-2
CDR3nt: TGTGCCAGCAGCAGCCACAGGGGTGATGGCTACACCTTC
CDR3aa: CASSSHRGDGYTF

v_gene: TRBV5-1
d_gene: TRBD1
abundance: .
j_gene: TRBJ1-2
CDR3nt: TGCGCCAGCAGCCGAGGACAGGGTTCGGGATATGGCTACACCTTC
CDR3aa: CASSRGQGSGYGYTF

v_gene: TRBV4-1
d_gene: TRBD2
abundance: .
j_gene: TRBJ2-7
CDR3nt: TGCGCCAGCAGCCAAGAAGGGTTAGCGGGTGACAACTCCTACGAGCAGTACTTC
CDR3aa: CASSQEGLAGDNSYEQYF

v_gene: TRBV28
d_gene: TRBD2
abundance: .
j_gene: TRBJ2-1
CDR3nt: TGTGCCAGCAGTTTAGGCGGGAGCCGCTCCTACAATGAGCAGTTCTTC
CDR3aa: CASSLGGSRSYNEQFF

v_gene: TRBV6-5
d_gene: TRBD2
abundance: .
j_gene: TRBJ2-7
CDR3nt: TGTGCCAGCAGTTTCCAGACTAGCCCCGAGGAGCAGTACTTC
CDR3aa: CASSFQTSPEEQYF

v_gene: TRBV18
d_gene: .
abundance: .
j_gene: TRBJ1-3
CDR3nt: TGTGCCAGCTCAGGGACACTCTCTGGAAACACCATATATTTT
CDR3aa: CASSGTLSGNTIYF

v_gene: TRBV10-3
d_gene: TRBD2
abundance: .
j_gene: TRBJ2-7
CDR3nt: TGTGCCATCAGAGGACTAGCGGGCTACGAGCAGTACTTC
CDR3aa: CAIRGLAGYEQYF

v_gene: TRBV19
d_gene: .
abundance: .
j_gene: TRBJ1-1
CDR3nt: TGTGCCAGTAGTATAGGAGGGGGGGCCGGTACTTTCTTT
CDR3aa: CASSIGGGAGTFF

v_gene: TRBV7-9
d_gene: TRBD2
abundance: .
j_gene: TRBJ2-7
CDR3nt: TGTGCCAGCAGCAAACTAGCGGGAGGATCCTACGAGCAGTACTTC
CDR3aa: CASSKLAGGSYEQYF

v_gene: TRBV5-1
d_gene: TRBD1
abundance: .
j_gene: TRBJ1-1
CDR3nt: TGCGCCAGCAGCGGACAGGGGGTCGGGACTGAAGCTTTCTTT
CDR3aa: CASSGQGVGTEAFF

v_gene: TRBV28
d_gene: TRBD1
abundance: .
j_gene: TRBJ1-2
CDR3nt: TGTGCCAGCAGTTTTGGACAGGGGCCCTATGGCTACACCTTC
CDR3aa: CASSFGQGPYGYTF

v_gene: TRBV4-1
d_gene: .
abundance: .
j_gene: TRBJ1-4
CDR3nt: TGCGCCAGCAGCCAAGATCCGGCCGGAAGGGGAGAAAAACTGTTTTTT
CDR3aa: CASSQDPAGRGEKLFF

v_gene: TRBV19
d_gene: .
abundance: few
j_gene: TRBJ2-3
CDR3nt: TGTGCCAGTAGTAGGGACACCGCGGGTAGCACAGATACGCAGTATTTT
CDR3aa: CASSRDTAGSTDTQYF

v_gene: TRBV4-2
d_gene: TRBD2
abundance: .
j_gene: TRBJ2-5
CDR3nt: TGTGCCAGCAGCCCTTTGACTAGCGGGAGTATTGGGCAGACCCAGTACTTC
CDR3aa: CASSPLTSGSIGQTQYF

v_gene: TRBV5-1
d_gene: TRBD2
abundance: .
j_gene: TRBJ2-4
CDR3nt: TGCGCCAGCAGCTTGGGGCTAGCGGGAGGGGCCAAAAACATTCAGTACTTC
CDR3aa: CASSLGLAGGAKNIQYF

v_gene: TRBV6-5
d_gene: TRBD2
abundance: .
j_gene: TRBJ2-5
CDR3nt: TGTGCCAGCAGTTACTCGGGACGGCGGGGGCAAGAGACCCAGTACTTC
CDR3aa: CASSYSGRRGQETQYF

v_gene: TRBV28
d_gene: TRBD2
abundance: .
j_gene: TRBJ2-5
CDR3nt: TGTGCCAGCAGTTTTCTAGCGGGGGAGACCCAGTACTTC
CDR3aa: CASSFLAGETQYF

v_gene: TRBV11-3
d_gene: .
abundance: .
j_gene: TRBJ2-3
CDR3nt: TGTGCCAGCAGCTTAGATGGCGGGAAGGATACGCAGTATTTT
CDR3aa: CASSLDGGKDTQYF

v_gene: TRBV28
d_gene: TRBD2
abundance: .
j_gene: TRBJ2-3
CDR3nt: TGTGCCAGCAGTCCTTACGGGGAGGGGCGCACAGATACGCAGTATTTT
CDR3aa: CASSPYGEGRTDTQYF

v_gene: TRBV2
d_gene: TRBD2
abundance: .
j_gene: TRBJ2-2
CDR3nt: TGTGCCAGCAGCCTAGAGGTAGCGGGAGTGATCGGGGAGCTGTTTTTT
CDR3aa: CASSLEVAGVIGELFF

v_gene: TRBV5-1
d_gene: .
abundance: few
j_gene: TRBJ1-5
CDR3nt: TGCGCCAGCAGCTTGATCCCGAATCAGCCCCAGCATTTT
CDR3aa: CASSLIPNQPQHF

v_gene: TRBV10-3
d_gene: .
abundance: .
j_gene: TRBJ1-4
CDR3nt: TGTGCCATCAAAGCGAACCCTAATGAAAAACTGTTTTTT
CDR3aa: CAIKANPNEKLFF

v_gene: TRBV5-1
d_gene: TRBD2
abundance: .
j_gene: TRBJ2-1
CDR3nt: TGCGCCAGCAGCTCCGCGGGAGGCTACAATGAGCAGTTCTTC
CDR3aa: CASSSAGGYNEQFF

v_gene: TRBV4-2
d_gene: .
abundance: .
j_gene: TRBJ2-2
CDR3nt: TGTGCCAGCAGCCAAGATCGGGGGACAGCGAACACCGGGGAGCTGTTTTTT
CDR3aa: CASSQDRGTANTGELFF

v_gene: TRBV4-1
d_gene: TRBD1
abundance: .
j_gene: TRBJ2-2
CDR3nt: TGCGCCAGCAGCGGCCCCGGGACAGGGGGCATAAACACCGGGGAGCTGTTTTTT
CDR3aa: CASSGPGTGGINTGELFF

v_gene: TRBV27
d_gene: .
abundance: .
j_gene: TRBJ2-3
CDR3nt: TGTGCCAGCAGTTTATCGAGGACTAGCACAGATACGCAGTATTTT
CDR3aa: CASSLSRTSTDTQYF

v_gene: TRBV6-1
d_gene: .
abundance: many
j_gene: TRBJ1-5
CDR3nt: TGTGCCAGCAGTGAAGCTCTGACAAAGAGCAATCAGCCCCAGCATTTT
CDR3aa: CASSEALTKSNQPQHF

v_gene: TRBV5-1
d_gene: TRBD2
abundance: .
j_gene: TRBJ2-5
CDR3nt: TGCGCCAGCAGCCAGCTAGCGGGAGGGGAGACCCAGTACTTC
CDR3aa: CASSQLAGGETQYF

v_gene: TRBV5-4
d_gene: TRBD2
abundance: .
j_gene: TRBJ2-3
CDR3nt: TGTGCTTTTGGGAGCGGGAGGGCCGAGGTGGATACGCAGTATTTT
CDR3aa: CAFGSGRAEVDTQYF

v_gene: TRBV5-1
d_gene: TRBD2
abundance: .
j_gene: TRBJ2-5
CDR3nt: TGCGCCAGCAGCTTGGCTAGCGGGGTGGAAGAGACCCAGTACTTC
CDR3aa: CASSLASGVEETQYF

v_gene: TRBV20-1
d_gene: .
abundance: .
j_gene: TRBJ2-7
CDR3nt: TGCAGTGCTAGGGAGAGGTACGAGCAGTACTTC
CDR3aa: CSARERYEQYF

v_gene: TRBV27
d_gene: TRBD2
abundance: once
j_gene: TRBJ2-1
CDR3nt: TGTGCCAGCAGTTTATCGACCCCTGGGGCGGGAGTCAATGAGCAGTTCTTC
CDR3aa: CASSLSTPGAGVNEQFF